Below are 19 T cell receptor beta chains sequenced from a single sample in a study of blood T cell repertoires in COVID-19. Clones were read by immunoSEQ multiplex PCR, and TCRdb kept only the in-frame ones, dropping some. The sample shows tens of thousands of clones, approximately 84% of them seen only once. Sequencing used peripheral blood. The receptors shown here come from a man aged 65 to 85 with active COVID-19.

This CDR3 is CAISETPGQGRGSPLHF. In DNA form, the CDR3 reads TGTGCCATCAGTGAGACCCCGGGACAGGGACGTGGTTCACCCCTCCACTTT. This chain links TRBV10-3 with TRBJ1-6; TRBD1 aligns across 9 bases. Germline lookup yields CDR1 ENHRY and CDR2 SYGVKD. The CDR3 runs 17 residues. Trimming cost V 2 bases and J 9 bases; bases outside gene matches: 11.

By sample fraction, this clone is medium-sized. V gene TRBV9 combines with J gene TRBJ1-3, with a possible D match to TRBD1 (5 bases). The CDR3 runs to 14 residues. Germline lookup yields CDR1 SGDLS and CDR2 YYNGEE. V dropped 1 base and J dropped 2 bases, with 7 bases sitting between them. The DNA of the CDR3 is TGTGCCAGCAGCGTACAGGGAACTGGAAACACCATATATTTT. This encodes CASSVQGTGNTIYF.

The chain carries TRBV6-2 or TRBV6-3 and TRBJ1-2; 10 bases line up with TRBD1. The CDR3 loop spans 15 amino acids. Germline trimming cut 5 bases from V and 3 bases from J; bases unmatched to any gene: 6. CDR1 is MNHEY and CDR2 is SVGEGT in the germline V gene. Here the CDR3 DNA reads TGTGCCAGCAGTAAGACAGGGGGCGCTTACTATGGCTACACCTTC. Residues: CASSKTGGAYYGYTF.

The chain has TRBV19 and TRBJ1-6; D is unclear. Trimming shortened V by 6 bases and J by 10 bases, and 16 bases separated the two germline ends. The CDR3 totals 14 residues. Germline CDR1 reads LNHDA; CDR2 reads SQIVND (reference sequence). The CDR3 region has the DNA TGTGCCAGTAGGATTGATACGGGCGGGTCACCCCTCCACTTT. It yields the protein CASRIDTGGSPLHF.

The V gene is TRBV19, the J gene TRBJ1-1; D is unclear. In germline, CDR1 is LNHDA, CDR2 SQIVND (reference sequence). This CDR3 has 14 residues. Trimming left V 5 bases short and J 1 base short, with 11 bases between. CDR3 loop: CASSESPRNTEAFF. CDR3 in DNA: TGTGCCAGTAGTGAGTCCCCGAGGAACACTGAAGCTTTCTTT.

J is TRBJ1-5 and V is TRBV2; D perhaps matches TRBD1 (6 bases). Looked up from germline, CDR1 is SNHLY and CDR2 is FYNNEI. The V and J ends lost 5 bases and 3 bases respectively, with 14 bases between them. The CDR3 is 15 amino acids. CDR3 region: CASSLSGTNNQPQHF. Written as DNA, the CDR3 is TGTGCCAGCAGTCTGTCCGGGACAAACAATCAGCCCCAGCATTTT.

J is TRBJ1-2 and V is TRBV23-1; D remains unclear. TRBV23-1 is given ORF status, its function remaining uncertain. The CDR3 covers 12 residues. V was cut by 3 bases and J by 6 bases, with 8 bases left in between. CDR3 protein: CASSHGSDGYTF. DNA for the CDR3: TGCGCCAGCAGTCATGGTTCGGATGGCTACACCTTC.

This clone was counted a single time. The chain has TRBV30 and TRBJ2-5; D is unresolved. V was trimmed by 2 bases and J by 5 bases, leaving 6 bases between them. The CDR3 extends over 11 amino acids. The germline V gene encodes CDR1 GTSNPN and CDR2 SVGIG (reference sequence). Here the CDR3 DNA reads TGTGCCTGGAGTTCGTCTGAGACCCAGTACTTC. This gives the protein CAWSSSETQYF.

V and J are TRBV19 and TRBJ2-7; D may be TRBD1 (6 bases). V shed 4 bases and J shed 2 bases, with 21 bases lying between them. This CDR3 is 17 amino acids long. The V gene's germline CDR1 is LNHDA and CDR2 SQIVND (reference sequence). The CDR3 coding sequence is TGTGCCAGTAGTAACCCCCCCCCGCAGGGGAATACCTACGAGCAGTACTTC. It codes for CASSNPPPQGNTYEQYF.

This chain uses TRBV20-1 with TRBJ2-7; no firm D call. In germline, CDR1 is DFQATT, CDR2 SNEGSKA (reference sequence). V was cut by 3 bases and J by 2 bases, with 11 bases left in between. This CDR3 has 13 amino acids. The CDR3 nucleotides read TGCAGTGCTAGTGTTGCGTCCGCCTACGAGCAGTACTTC. This gives the protein CSASVASAYEQYF.

The CDR3 coding sequence is TGTGCCAGCAGTGAAGGGACTAGCGGGCCCACAGATACGCAGTATTTT. Its translation: CASSEGTSGPTDTQYF. The V gene is TRBV5-5, the J gene TRBJ2-3; 12 positions match TRBD2. This CDR3 has 16 residues. The germline V gene encodes CDR1 SGHKS and CDR2 YYEKEE (reference sequence). Unmatched junction bases numbered 6, after V lost 5 bases and J lost 2 bases.

This clone has more than one count but fewer than ten. The rearrangement uses TRBV9 and TRBJ2-6; D may be TRBD1 (5 bases). The CDR3 consists of 15 residues. The germline V gene has CDR1 SGDLS and CDR2 YYNGEE. Trimming took off 0 bases at V and 5 bases at J, with 9 bases between the two ends. CDR3 in DNA: TGTGCCAGCAGCGTAGTAGGGGCCCGGGCCAACGTCCTGACTTTC. Its protein product is CASSVVGARANVLTF.

The chain employs TRBV7-3 and TRBJ2-1, with TRBD2 matching 9 bases. Trimming removed 6 bases from V and 0 bases from J; junction bases left unmatched: 6. The V gene's germline CDR1 is SGHTA and CDR2 FQGTGA. This CDR3 has 16 amino acids. The CDR3 region is CASSPAGGSSYNEQFF. The CDR3 nucleotides read TGTGCCAGCAGTCCCGCGGGAGGGAGCTCCTACAATGAGCAGTTCTTC.

This clone was seen only once. The chain couples TRBV6-5 to TRBJ2-7; 9 bases are shared with TRBD2. This CDR3 comprises 13 residues. V gave up 4 bases and J gave up 6 bases; unmatched junction bases: 4. From germline, CDR1 is MNHEY and CDR2 SVGAGI. CDR3 amino acids: CASSSGLAGEQYF. The CDR3 DNA reads as TGTGCCAGCAGTTCGGGACTAGCTGGCGAGCAGTACTTC.

This chain joins TRBV19 and TRBJ1-2; 7 positions match TRBD1. This CDR3 is built from 14 residues. Germline assignment: CDR1 LNHDA and CDR2 SQIVND (reference sequence). The ends lost 3 bases at V and 8 bases at J; junction bases unmatched: 9. The CDR3 DNA sequence: TGTGCCAGTAGTATGGGCAGGGGGATGCAAGGCTACACCTTC. It is translated as CASSMGRGMQGYTF. Based on the CDR3 plus reference TRBV19 and TRBJ1-2, the full variable domain is DGGITQSPKYLFRKEGQNVTLSCEQNLNHDAMYWYRQDPGQGLRLIYYSQIVNDFQKGDIAEGYSVSREKKESFPLTVTSAQKNPTAFYLCASSMGRGMQGYTFGSGTRLTVV.

The chain couples TRBV21-1 to TRBJ1-2. TRBV21-1 is assigned pseudogene status. CDR3 length equals 18 residues. The CDR3 spells CASSKGHVVGRGCDGYTF. The CDR3 nucleotides are TGTGCCAGCAGCAAAGGACACGTTGTAGGGAGGGGGTGCGATGGCTACACCTTC.

The CDR3 is CASSITGSPLHF. Here the CDR3 DNA reads TGTGCCAGTAGTATAACAGGCTCACCCCTCCACTTT. The V call is TRBV19, the J call TRBJ1-6; D is possibly TRBD1 (5 bases). The V gene lost 2 bases and the J gene lost 10 bases, with 6 bases spanning the gap. Germline V CDR1 and CDR2: LNHDA, SQIVND (reference sequence). This CDR3 is built from 12 residues. Complete variable domain (other parts from reference TRBV19 and TRBJ1-6): DGGITQSPKYLFRKEGQNVTLSCEQNLNHDAMYWYRQDPGQGLRLIYYSQIVNDFQKGDIAEGYSVSREKKESFPLTVTSAQKNPTAFYLCASSITGSPLHFGNGTRLTVT.

This sequence joins TRBV9 and TRBJ2-1; the match to TRBD2 covers 8 bases. Germline CDR1 and CDR2: SGDLS and YYNGEE. Germline trimming cut 2 bases from V and 7 bases from J; bases unmatched to any gene: 8. The CDR3 covers 15 residues. CDR3 coding DNA: TGTGCCAGCAGCGTTAGCGGGGTGGGGTTTAATGAGCAGTTCTTC. This sequence encodes CASSVSGVGFNEQFF.

V gene TRBV6-6 combines with J gene TRBJ1-5; TRBD1 matches 7 bases. Trimming removed 6 bases from V and 0 bases from J; junction bases left unmatched: 5. Germline V gene sequence: CDR1 MNHNY, CDR2 SVGAGI (reference sequence). CDR3 length: 15 residues. CDR3 sequence reads: CASRGQLHSNQPQHF. In DNA form, the CDR3 reads TGTGCCAGCAGGGGACAGCTTCATAGCAATCAGCCCCAGCATTTT.